This is a list of T cell receptor beta chains from one sample in a study of CD8+CD57+ T cells in acquired aplastic anemia. Using its own MiXCR run on the reads, TCRdb lists one record per CDR3 protein. The data show about 190,000 distinct CDR3 sequences, with 50% to 55% seen just once and roughly 15% held by the top ten. Sequencing was performed on sorted CD4+, CD8+, or CD8+CD57+ T cells (not recorded which) from PBMCs. All receptors derive from a human donor in good health, serving as a control. Each CDR3 is given with its conserved first and last residue. Fields, in order: clone size, J gene, V gene, D gene, CDR3 DNA, CDR3 protein. A D gene is named only where the DNA matches it firmly. Size is stated for part of the rows, as once, few or many counts, or as a class when the clone is expanded.

many | TRBJ1-2 | TRBV2 | - | TGTGCCAGCAGAACAGAGAACTATGGCTACACCTTC | CASRTENYGYTF
few | TRBJ2-2 | TRBV6-2/TRBV6-3 | - | TGTGCCAGCAGCCCCTGGACAGATTCCACCGGGGAGCTGTTTTTT | CASSPWTDSTGELFF
many | TRBJ1-2 | TRBV29-1 | TRBD1 | TGCAGCGTGGGGACAGGGGGCTCTTATGGCTACACCTTC | CSVGTGGSYGYTF
- | TRBJ2-1 | TRBV20-1 | TRBD2 | TGCAGTGCGTCGGGACTAGTATTTGAGCAGTTCTTC | CSASGLVFEQFF
many | TRBJ2-6 | TRBV12-3/TRBV12-4 | - | TGTGCCAGCAGTTTCGGTCAGGGAACCTCTGGGGCCAACGTCCTGACTTTC | CASSFGQGTSGANVLTF
few | TRBJ2-7 | TRBV15 | - | TGTGCCACCAGCAGCTCCACCGCAAACTACGAGCAGTACTTC | CATSSSTANYEQYF
many | TRBJ1-2 | TRBV4-2 | - | TGTGCCAGCAGCCAAGATCTTGGGAAAACTAACTATGGCTACACCTTC | CASSQDLGKTNYGYTF
many | TRBJ2-2 | TRBV19 | TRBD1 | TGTGCCAGTAGCCCGGGACAGGGGCGTCCCGGGGAGCTGTTTTTT | CASSPGQGRPGELFF
many | TRBJ1-3 | TRBV20-1 | - | TGCAGTGCTTTGCGGGGTCCGCTTGCTGCTGGAAACACCATATATTTT | CSALRGPLAAGNTIYF
many | TRBJ1-6 | TRBV9 | - | TGTGCCAGCAGCATGACAGATAATTCACCCCTCCACTTT | CASSMTDNSPLHF
- | TRBJ2-3 | TRBV7-2 | - | TGTGCCAGCAGCGTAGACGGGACATCAGATACGCAGTATTTT | CASSVDGTSDTQYF
- | TRBJ2-3 | TRBV20-1 | TRBD2 | TGCAGTGCTAGAGAGTCGACTAGCGGGGTAGATACGCAGTATTTT | CSARESTSGVDTQYF
many | TRBJ2-5 | TRBV5-8 | TRBD1 | TGTGCCAGCTCTGGGACAGGGTCCCTTTTCGGAGCCCAGTACTTC | CASSGTGSLFGAQYF
- | TRBJ2-7 | TRBV5-6 | - | TGTGCCAGCAGCTTGACAGTCGGATCCTACGAGCAGCACTTC | CASSLTVGSYEQHF
- | TRBJ1-3 | TRBV19 | - | TGTGCCAGTTATTCGGGGGAACCTGGAAACACCATATATTTT | CASYSGEPGNTIYF
few | TRBJ2-7 | TRBV20-1 | TRBD1 | TGCAGTGCCCCTAAGGGGACAGCCGAGGTTTACGAGCAGTACTTC | CSAPKGTAEVYEQYF
- | TRBJ2-7 | TRBV20-1 | - | TGCAGTGCTAGAGATCCCTCTGGGCCCTACGAGCAGTACTTC | CSARDPSGPYEQYF
many | TRBJ1-3 | TRBV30 | - | TGTGCCTGGACTCGGACTAGCTCTGGAAACACCATATATTTT | CAWTRTSSGNTIYF
many | TRBJ2-1 | TRBV10-3 | TRBD2 | TGTGCCATCAGTGAGGGGTGGGCTAGCGGAGGCTACAATGAGCAGTTCTTC | CAISEGWASGGYNEQFF
many | TRBJ2-3 | TRBV19 | - | TGTGCCAGTAGTATAGTAGGCGCGATAGGAAGACATACCACAGATACGCAGTATTTT | CASSIVGAIGRHTTDTQYF
- | TRBJ2-3 | TRBV14 | - | TGTGCCAGCAGCCCAGACCGTGGGGATACGCAGTATTTT | CASSPDRGDTQYF
- | TRBJ1-4 | TRBV5-4 | TRBD1 | TGCGCCAGCAGCACCGGGACAGGGGACGAAAAACTGTTTTTT | CASSTGTGDEKLFF
- | TRBJ2-5 | TRBV20-1 | - | TGCAGTGCTAGAGATGTGGCACAGCACCAAGAGACCCAGTACTTC | CSARDVAQHQETQYF
- | TRBJ2-5 | TRBV18 | - | TGTGCCAGCTCACCATCCGCCCAGGCAGGGACCCAGTACTTC | CASSPSAQAGTQYF
many | TRBJ2-1 | TRBV25-1 | - | TGTGCCAGCAGTGGAGGTGTCAAGGGACCAAACAATGAGCAGTTCTTC | CASSGGVKGPNNEQFF
once | TRBJ1-6 | TRBV15 | - | TGTGCCACCAGCAGCAGTAATTCACCCCTCCACTTT | CATSSSNSPLHF
- | TRBJ2-3 | TRBV4-3 | TRBD2 | TGCGCCAGCAGCCACCTGACTAGCGGGGGGGCGTGGGATACGCAGTATTTT | CASSHLTSGGAWDTQYF
- | TRBJ1-2 | TRBV7-6 | TRBD1 | TGTGCCAGCAGCTTGTTGGGACAGGGGGCAAAACGTTATGGCTACACCTTC | CASSLLGQGAKRYGYTF
few | TRBJ2-1 | TRBV3-1 | TRBD2 | TGTGCCAGCAGCCAAGAGGGGGGACTAGCGGGGTACAATGAGCAGTTCTTC | CASSQEGGLAGYNEQFF
once | TRBJ2-2 | TRBV7-9 | TRBD2 | TGTGCCAGCAGCCGAGGGCTAGCGGGGAACACCGGGGAGCTGTTTTTT | CASSRGLAGNTGELFF
medium-sized | TRBJ1-1 | TRBV15 | - | TGTGCCACCAGCAGAGGAACAGGGACCTATGAAGCTTTCTTT | CATSRGTGTYEAFF
few | TRBJ2-2 | TRBV7-9 | - | TGTGCCAGCTCACCACCAGTGGGATTCGGCACCGGGGAGCTGTTTTTT | CASSPPVGFGTGELFF
many | TRBJ2-5 | TRBV12-3/TRBV12-4 | - | TGTGCCAGCAGGGAGTTAGGGGGAGAGACCCAGTACTTC | CASRELGGETQYF
- | TRBJ1-6 | TRBV9 | TRBD1 | TGTGCCAGCTCACCAAATGGGGGACAGGGGCGTTATTCACCCCTCCACTTT | CASSPNGGQGRYSPLHF
- | TRBJ1-1 | TRBV7-9 | TRBD1 | TGTGCCAGCAGCCACCCGACAGGGTGGGACACTGAAGCTTTCTTT | CASSHPTGWDTEAFF
- | TRBJ1-4 | TRBV24-1 | - | TGTGCCACCAGCAGCACCCGGGCCAATAATGAAAAACTGTTTTTT | CATSSTRANNEKLFF
once | TRBJ1-2 | TRBV12-3/TRBV12-4 | - | TGTGCCAGCAGTTTTGGCGCCTATGGCTACACCTTC | CASSFGAYGYTF
many | TRBJ2-1 | TRBV2 | TRBD1 | TGTGCCAGCCGGCCACGGACAGGAAGCAATGAGCAGTTCTTC | CASRPRTGSNEQFF
- | TRBJ2-7 | TRBV6-6 | TRBD2 | TGTGCCATCAGGCCCGGGACTAGCGGGGGGGCCTACGAGCAGTACTTC | CAIRPGTSGGAYEQYF
- | TRBJ2-3 | TRBV12-3/TRBV12-4 | - | TGTGCCAGCAGTTTGGCGTCTTTGTCGGATACGCAGTATTTT | CASSLASLSDTQYF
- | TRBJ1-1 | TRBV12-3/TRBV12-4 | - | TGTGCCAGCAGGCCAGGGTTTGGGACTGAAGCTTTCTTT | CASRPGFGTEAFF
- | TRBJ1-2 | TRBV6-5 | - | TGTGCCAGCAGTTACGGGGGAAGATATGGCTACACCTTC | CASSYGGRYGYTF
- | TRBJ1-1 | TRBV4-3 | - | TGCGCCAGCAGCCGGGACCAGAACACTGAAGCTCTCTTT | CASSRDQNTEALF
- | TRBJ2-7 | TRBV11-2 | TRBD2 | TGTGCCAGTTCAGGCGGGGGAAGATACGAGCAGTACTTC | CASSGGGRYEQYF
- | TRBJ2-5 | TRBV7-9 | - | TGTGCCAGCGTCCCGAGGACGCCGGGGGAAGAGACCCAGTACTTC | CASVPRTPGEETQYF
- | TRBJ2-1 | TRBV7-8 | TRBD1 | TGTGCCAGCAGCTCGAGGGGACAGGGGGCCGATGAGCAGTTCTTC | CASSSRGQGADEQFF
few | TRBJ1-5 | TRBV5-5 | - | TGTGCCAGCAGCTTGGGTAACAATCAGCCCCAGCATTTT | CASSLGNNQPQHF
many | TRBJ2-7 | TRBV29-1 | - | TGCAGCGGCACAGGACCTAAACCCTACGAGCAGTACTTC | CSGTGPKPYEQYF
many | TRBJ2-7 | TRBV28 | TRBD2 | TGTGCCAGCAGCCCTATTACCCGACTAGCTCTTCTCTTC | CASSPITRLALLF